These 21 T cell receptor beta chains originate from one sample sequenced in a study of T cells in Graves' hyperthyroidism and ophthalmopathy. RNA transcripts gave rise to amplified TCR beta CDR3 regions. When the TCR CDR3 underwent first-round RT-PCR, the HTBI primer set was used. TCRdb reprocessed the multiplex PCR reads via MiXCR and lists one record per CDR3 protein. The repertoire consists of some 180,000 distinct CDR3 sequences, with roughly a sixth occurring once and the leading ten covering roughly 55%. Sequencing was done on a sample of blood. These receptor sequences come from a woman aged 45-60 years with Graves' hyperthyroidism.

The rearrangement joins TRBV9 to TRBJ2-3; D is perhaps TRBD1 or TRBD2 (5 bases each). The germline V gene has CDR1 SGDLS and CDR2 YYNGEE. CDR3 size: 16 residues. The V and J ends lost 7 bases and 4 bases respectively, with 22 bases between them. CDR3: CASQGDLNKKSDTQYF. In DNA form, the CDR3 reads TGTGCCAGCCAAGGGGACCTAAATAAGAAATCAGATACGCAGTATTTT.

This clonotype was seen many times. The DNA for the CDR3 is TGCAGTGTTGAGACGACAGGGGACGAGCAGTACTTC. It yields the protein CSVETTGDEQYF. V gene TRBV20-1 combines with J gene TRBJ2-7; 8 nucleotides align to TRBD1. There are 12 residues in the CDR3. Germline-derived CDR1 and CDR2 are DFQATT and SNEGSKA (reference sequence). V gave up 7 bases and J gave up 5 bases; unmatched junction bases: 7.

V gene TRBV18 combines with J gene TRBJ1-2; TRBD1 is a possible D gene (5 bases). V lost 0 bases and J lost 2, with 10 bases in between. The CDR3 covers 15 residues. CDR1 KGHSH and CDR2 LQKENI come from the germline V gene. The CDR3 nucleotides are TGTGCCAGCTCACCACCAGGGGACCTGAACTATGGCTACACCTTC. It encodes CASSPPGDLNYGYTF.

The sample holds many counts of this clonotype. The chain recombines TRBV7-9 with TRBJ2-7, with TRBD2 matching 9 bases. CDR1 is SEHNR, CDR2 FQNEAQ, per germline (reference sequence). J gave up 0 bases and V 0 bases, and 3 bases lay outside the gene matches. The length of the CDR3 is 16 residues. The CDR3 is CASSLAAGGSSYEQYF. The CDR3 DNA reads as TGTGCCAGCAGCTTAGCAGCGGGAGGCAGCTCCTACGAGCAGTACTTC.

This clonotype was found many times. V usage is TRBV5-1 and J usage is TRBJ2-1; 11 positions match TRBD1. Trimming cost V 0 bases and J 7 bases; bases outside gene matches: 6. The germline CDR1 and CDR2 sequences are SGHRS and YFSETQ. This CDR3 has 16 amino acids. This chain's CDR3 is CASSLVGTGGINEQFF. The CDR3 DNA reads as TGCGCCAGCAGCTTGGTCGGGACAGGGGGAATAAATGAGCAGTTCTTC.

Of note for this clonotype: A much larger clone lies a single base off, so this may be a read error. The chain is built from TRBV7-9 and TRBJ2-5, with 8 bases identical to TRBD1. The DNA end favors TRBJ2-1, so the J call may be wrong. CDR1 and CDR2 from the germline V gene are SEHNR and FQNEAQ (reference sequence). The CDR3 contains 14 residues. The CDR3 sequence: CASSSQGAEETQFF. The CDR3 coding sequence is TGTGCCAGCAGCTCTCAGGGGGCGGAAGAGACCCAGTTCTTC.

The chain is built from TRBV7-9 and TRBJ2-4; the D gene is possibly TRBD2 (6 bases). Germline V CDR1 and CDR2: SEHNR, FQNEAQ (reference sequence). The CDR3 spans 15 residues. Trimming removed 2 bases from V and 7 bases from J, with 15 bases in between. The CDR3 DNA reads as TGTGCCAGCAGCTTAATTGCGGGTGGGGGGAACATTCAGTACTTC. Its translation is CASSLIAGGGNIQYF.

This clonotype was counted ten times or more. The rearrangement uses TRBV11-1 and TRBJ2-7; no reliable D call. This CDR3 is built from 13 residues. Deletions cut 4 bases from V and 5 bases from J, with 12 bases between. Germline CDR1 is SGHAT and CDR2 is FQDESV (reference sequence). The CDR3 DNA reads TGTGCCAGCAGCTATCGAGAGATGGACGAGCAGTACTTC. It encodes CASSYREMDEQYF.

The chain carries TRBV7-3 and TRBJ1-2; a weak D match, TRBD1 (6 bases). This CDR3 has 12 amino acids. Germline V gene data show CDR1 as SGHTA and CDR2 as FQGTGA. The ends were cut back, 5 bases at V and 7 bases at J, with 11 bases in the middle. CDR3 coding DNA: TGTGCCAGCAGCCAAAGGGGGTTTGGCTACACCTTC. As protein: CASSQRGFGYTF.

V gene TRBV24-1 combines with J gene TRBJ1-2, with TRBD1 matching 9 bases. This CDR3 region has 14 residues. V shed 4 bases, J shed 8 bases, and the junction held 7 bases outside the gene matches. Germline V gene lookup returns CDR1 KGHDR and CDR2 SFDVKD. CDR3 sequence (DNA): TGTGCCACCAGTGACCCGGGACAGGGAAGCGGCTACACCTTC. It yields the protein CATSDPGQGSGYTF.

This clonotype has only a few counts. The chain is built from TRBV7-9 and TRBJ2-5; D may be TRBD1 (6 bases). Germline CDR1 SEHNR, CDR2 FQNEAQ (reference sequence). The CDR3 consists of 14 residues. Trimming left V 2 bases short and J 5 bases short, with 12 bases between. The CDR3 DNA follows: TGTGCCAGCAGCTTAACGTACAGGGTTGAGACCCAGTACTTC. It codes for CASSLTYRVETQYF.

This clonotype was seen repeatedly, ten times or more. The V gene is TRBV7-8, the J gene TRBJ1-5; tentatively, D is TRBD1 (5 bases). Germline assignment: CDR1 SGHVS and CDR2 FQNEAQ. The V end was cut by 5 bases, the J end by 0 bases, with 11 bases between. The CDR3 is 15 residues long. Written as DNA, the CDR3 is TGTGCCAGCAGCCGGGACGTTTATAGCAATCAGCCCCAGCATTTT. Protein sequence: CASSRDVYSNQPQHF.

This clonotype was observed at least ten times. The V call is TRBV28, the J call TRBJ1-5, with a weak D call TRBD1 (5 bases). The CDR3 sequence is 17 residues long. Germline-derived CDR1 and CDR2 are MDHEN and SYDVKM. The V end was cut by 3 bases, the J end by 0 bases, with 15 bases between. The CDR3 region has the DNA TGTGCCAGCAGTTTTCACCCGGCCAGGGCTAGCAATCAGCCCCAGCATTTT. Protein sequence: CASSFHPARASNQPQHF.

A word on this clonotype: Being one base from a much bigger clone, this may be a read error. This is likely a read error, given that the CDR3 carries no conserved phenylalanine or tryptophan at its end. J is TRBJ2-1 and V is TRBV11-2; TRBD2 aligns across 10 bases. Trimming took 1 base from V and 3 from J; bases not matched to a gene: 9. CDR1 is SGHAT, CDR2 FQNNGV, per germline. The CDR3 totals 18 residues. CDR3 DNA: TGTGCCAGCAGCTTAGTTGGGAAAAGCGGGAGGGGCTACAATGAGCAGTTCCTC. Residues: CASSLVGKSGRGYNEQFL.

This clonotype was seen ten or more times. This chain joins TRBV20-1 and TRBJ2-4; D tentatively reads TRBD1 or TRBD2 (5 bases each). Looked up from germline, CDR1 is DFQATT and CDR2 is SNEGSKA (reference sequence). The V end lost 5 bases, the J end lost 0 bases, and 14 bases lay between the germline ends. The length of the CDR3 is 15 residues. Written as DNA, the CDR3 is TGCAGTGCTGGGGACGCGTTGGGAGCCAAAAACATTCAGTACTTC. This translates into CSAGDALGAKNIQYF.

This clonotype has at least ten counts. At one end the junction does not follow the germline gene, possibly because of a read error. J is TRBJ2-1 and V is TRBV12-3 or TRBV12-4; tentative D call: TRBD2 (5 bases). This CDR3 is 11 amino acids long. This chain's CDR3 is CASSLGGEQFF. For the CDR3, the DNA is TGTGCCAGCAGCTTAGGAGGTGAGCAGTTCTTC.

This clonotype was seen at least ten times. The chain combines TRBV5-8 with TRBJ2-3; 8 nucleotides line up with TRBD2. With V trimmed by 3 bases and J by 1 base, 7 bases remained unmatched. The germline V gene has CDR1 SGHTS and CDR2 YDEGEE. This CDR3 region has 16 residues. The CDR3 loop is CASSSLTSGGTDTQYF. As DNA, the CDR3 is TGTGCCAGCAGCTCCTTAACTAGCGGAGGCACAGATACGCAGTATTTT.

This clonotype was counted many times. CDR3 bases: TGTGCCAGCTCGGTGCAGGGAGGGCAAGAGACCCAGTACTTC. This encodes CASSVQGGQETQYF. The chain recombines TRBV11-3 with TRBJ2-5; TRBD2 agrees at 7 bases. Unmatched junction bases numbered 8, after V lost 8 bases and J lost 2 bases. Per germline, CDR1 SGHNT and CDR2 YENEEA. CDR3 length: 14 residues. The complete variable domain, with remaining parts taken from reference TRBV11-3 and TRBJ2-5, reads EAGVVQSPRYKIIEKKQPVAFWCNPISGHNTLYWYLQNLGQGPELLIRYENEEAVDDSQLPKDRFSAERLKGVDSTLKIQPAELGDSAVYLCASSVQGGQETQYFGPGTRLLVL.

This clonotype has at least ten counts. For the CDR3, the DNA is TGTGCCAGCAGTTTTACGAGGCAGGGGGTTGCAAATGAGCAGTTCTTC. This encodes CASSFTRQGVANEQFF. The chain uses TRBV27 and TRBJ2-1; 7 bases are a match to TRBD1. Looked up from germline, CDR1 is MNHEY and CDR2 is SMNVEV (reference sequence). J gave up 7 bases and V 3 bases, and 12 bases lay outside the gene matches. The CDR3 covers 16 residues.

There are many counts of this clonotype. The CDR3 loop is CASAQEIGRTTYEQYF. The CDR3, as DNA: TGCGCCAGCGCACAAGAAATCGGACGGACAACCTACGAGCAGTACTTC. The rearrangement links TRBV5-1 to TRBJ2-7; D might be TRBD1 (5 bases). Germline V gives CDR1 SGHRS, CDR2 YFSETQ. Trimming took off 7 bases at V and 2 bases at J, with 22 bases between the two ends. This CDR3 is 16 amino acids long.

The chain recombines TRBV30 with TRBJ2-7; tentative D call: TRBD1 (5 bases). Germline CDR1 GTSNPN, CDR2 SVGIG (reference sequence). The CDR3 extends over 14 amino acids. V was clipped by 8 bases and J by 3 bases, with 20 bases between them. This CDR3 is CASSVYGAGYEQYF. CDR3 DNA sequence: TGTGCCAGCAGCGTATATGGGGCCGGCTACGAGCAGTACTTC.